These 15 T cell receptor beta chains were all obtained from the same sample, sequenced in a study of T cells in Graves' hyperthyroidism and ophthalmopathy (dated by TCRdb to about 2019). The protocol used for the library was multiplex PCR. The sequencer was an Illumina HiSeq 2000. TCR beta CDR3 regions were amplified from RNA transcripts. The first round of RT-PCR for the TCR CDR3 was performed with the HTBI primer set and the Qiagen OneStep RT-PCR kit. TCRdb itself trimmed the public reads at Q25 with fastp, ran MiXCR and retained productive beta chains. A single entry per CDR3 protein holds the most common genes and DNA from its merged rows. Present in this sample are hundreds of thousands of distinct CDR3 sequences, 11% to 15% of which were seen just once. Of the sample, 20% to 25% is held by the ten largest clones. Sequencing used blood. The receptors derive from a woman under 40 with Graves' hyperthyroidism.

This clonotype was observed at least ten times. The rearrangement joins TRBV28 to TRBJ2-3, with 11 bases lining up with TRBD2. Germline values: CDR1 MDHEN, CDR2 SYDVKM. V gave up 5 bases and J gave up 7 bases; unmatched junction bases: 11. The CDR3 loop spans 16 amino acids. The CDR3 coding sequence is TGTGCCAGCAGTACCACGATAGCGGGAGGGCCGAATACGCAGTATTTT. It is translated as CASSTTIAGGPNTQYF. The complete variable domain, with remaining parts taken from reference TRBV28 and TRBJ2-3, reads DVKVTQSSRYLVKRTGEKVFLECVQDMDHENMFWYRQDPGLGLRLIYFSYDVKMKEKGDIPEGYSVSREKKERFSLILESASTNQTSMYLCASSTTIAGGPNTQYFGPGTRLTVL.

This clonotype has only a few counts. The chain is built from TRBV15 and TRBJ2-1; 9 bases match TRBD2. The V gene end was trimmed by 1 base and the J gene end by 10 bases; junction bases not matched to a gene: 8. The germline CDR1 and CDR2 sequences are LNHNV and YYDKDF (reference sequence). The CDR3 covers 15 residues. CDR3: CATSRGAGGSEEQFF. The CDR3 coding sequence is TGTGCCACCAGCAGAGGGGCGGGAGGGTCAGAGGAGCAGTTCTTC.

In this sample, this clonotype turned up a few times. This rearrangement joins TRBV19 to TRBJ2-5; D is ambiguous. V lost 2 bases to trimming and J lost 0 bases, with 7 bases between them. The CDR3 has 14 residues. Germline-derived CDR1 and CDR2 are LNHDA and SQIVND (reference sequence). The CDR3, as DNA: TGTGCCAGTAGTATAAGGGCCCACCAAGAGACCCAGTACTTC. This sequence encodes CASSIRAHQETQYF.

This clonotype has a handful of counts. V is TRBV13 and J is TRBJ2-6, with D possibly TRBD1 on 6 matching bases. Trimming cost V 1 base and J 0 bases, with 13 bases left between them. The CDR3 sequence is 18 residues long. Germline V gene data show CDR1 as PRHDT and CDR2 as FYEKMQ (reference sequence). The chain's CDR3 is CASSLAQGPHSGANVLTF. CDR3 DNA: TGTGCCAGCAGCTTAGCCCAGGGGCCACACTCTGGGGCCAACGTCCTGACTTTC. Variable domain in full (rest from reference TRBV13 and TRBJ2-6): AAGVIQSPRHLIKEKRETATLKCYPIPRHDTVYWYQQGPGQDPQFLISFYEKMQSDKGSIPDRFSAQQFSDYHSELNMSSLELGDSALYFCASSLAQGPHSGANVLTFGAGSRLTVL.

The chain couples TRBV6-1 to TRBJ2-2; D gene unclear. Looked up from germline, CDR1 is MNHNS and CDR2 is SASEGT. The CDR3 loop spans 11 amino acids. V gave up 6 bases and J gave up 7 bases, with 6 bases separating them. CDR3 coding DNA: TGTGCCAGCAGGGCCGACGGGGAGCTGTTTTTT. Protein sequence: CASRADGELFF.

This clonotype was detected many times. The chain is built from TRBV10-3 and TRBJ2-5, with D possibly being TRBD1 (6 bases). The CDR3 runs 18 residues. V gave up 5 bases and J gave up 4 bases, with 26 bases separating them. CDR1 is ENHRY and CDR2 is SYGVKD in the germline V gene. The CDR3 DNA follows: TGTGCCATCAGTCCCAACATGAAAGGACAGTTAAGGGGAGAGACCCAGTACTTC. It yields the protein CAISPNMKGQLRGETQYF.

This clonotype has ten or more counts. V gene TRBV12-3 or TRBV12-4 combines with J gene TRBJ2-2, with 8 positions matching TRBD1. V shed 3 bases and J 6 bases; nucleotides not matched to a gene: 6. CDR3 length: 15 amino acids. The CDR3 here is CASSFQGAMAGELFF. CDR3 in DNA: TGTGCCAGCAGTTTCCAGGGGGCAATGGCCGGGGAGCTGTTTTTT.

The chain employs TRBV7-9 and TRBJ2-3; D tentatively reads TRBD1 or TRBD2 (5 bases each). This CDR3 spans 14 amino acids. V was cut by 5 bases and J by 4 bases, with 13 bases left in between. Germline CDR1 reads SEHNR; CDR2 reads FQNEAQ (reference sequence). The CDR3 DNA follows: TGTGCCAGCAGCCCCGGGACGGAGCCAGATACGCAGTATTTT. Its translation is CASSPGTEPDTQYF.

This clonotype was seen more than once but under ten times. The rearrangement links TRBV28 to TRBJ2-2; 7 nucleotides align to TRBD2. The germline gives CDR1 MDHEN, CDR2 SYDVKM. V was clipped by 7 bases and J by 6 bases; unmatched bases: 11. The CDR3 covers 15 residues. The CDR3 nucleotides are TGTGCCAGCATGAGAGGGGAGGGCCCCCCCGGGGAGCTGTTTTTT. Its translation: CASMRGEGPPGELFF.

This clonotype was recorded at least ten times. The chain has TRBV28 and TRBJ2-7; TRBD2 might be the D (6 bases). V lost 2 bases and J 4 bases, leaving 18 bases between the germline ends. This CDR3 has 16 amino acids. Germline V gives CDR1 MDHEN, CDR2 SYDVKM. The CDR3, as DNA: TGTGCCAGCAGTTTACTGCGGGGCCTTCTCACTTACGAGCAGTACTTC. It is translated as CASSLLRGLLTYEQYF.

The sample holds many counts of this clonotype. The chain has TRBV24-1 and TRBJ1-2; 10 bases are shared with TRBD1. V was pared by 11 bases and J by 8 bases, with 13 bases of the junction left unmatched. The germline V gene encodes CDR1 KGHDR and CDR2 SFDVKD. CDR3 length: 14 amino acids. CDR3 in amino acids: CASTGTGEEGGYTF. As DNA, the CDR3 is TGTGCCAGTACCGGGACAGGGGAAGAAGGCGGCTACACCTTC.

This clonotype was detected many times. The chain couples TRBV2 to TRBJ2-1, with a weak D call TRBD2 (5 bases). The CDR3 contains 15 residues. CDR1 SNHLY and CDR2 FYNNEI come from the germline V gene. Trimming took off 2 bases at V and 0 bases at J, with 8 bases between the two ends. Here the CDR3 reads CASSESGPSYNEQFF. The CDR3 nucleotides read TGTGCCAGCAGTGAAAGCGGTCCCTCCTACAATGAGCAGTTCTTC.

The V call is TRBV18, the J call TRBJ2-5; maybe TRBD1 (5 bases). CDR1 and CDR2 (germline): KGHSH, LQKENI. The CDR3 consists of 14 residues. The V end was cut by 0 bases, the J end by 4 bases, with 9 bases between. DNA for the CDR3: TGTGCCAGCTCACCACCGGAAGGGGTAGAGACCCAGTACTTC. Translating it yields CASSPPEGVETQYF. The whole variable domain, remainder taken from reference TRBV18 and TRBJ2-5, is NAGVMQNPRHLVRRRGQEARLRCSPMKGHSHVYWYRQLPEEGLKFMVYLQKENIIDESGMPKERFSAEFPKEGPSILRIQQVVRGDSAAYFCASSPPEGVETQYFGPGTRLLVL.

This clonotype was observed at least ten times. CDR3 DNA: TGTGCCAGCAGTTTGAGCGGGACACCGGGCAATGAGCAGTTCTTC. Its protein is CASSLSGTPGNEQFF. The chain couples TRBV28 to TRBJ2-1, with D perhaps matching TRBD2 (7 bases). This CDR3 is 15 amino acids long. In germline, CDR1 is MDHEN, CDR2 SYDVKM. V was cut by 3 bases and J by 6 bases, with 15 bases left in between.

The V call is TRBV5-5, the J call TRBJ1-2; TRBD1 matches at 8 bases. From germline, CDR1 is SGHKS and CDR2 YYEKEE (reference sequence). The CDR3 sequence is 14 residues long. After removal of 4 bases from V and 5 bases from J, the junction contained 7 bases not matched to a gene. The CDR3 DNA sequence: TGTGCCAGCAGCCCGGGCGACAGGGGATATGGCTACACCTTC. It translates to CASSPGDRGYGYTF.